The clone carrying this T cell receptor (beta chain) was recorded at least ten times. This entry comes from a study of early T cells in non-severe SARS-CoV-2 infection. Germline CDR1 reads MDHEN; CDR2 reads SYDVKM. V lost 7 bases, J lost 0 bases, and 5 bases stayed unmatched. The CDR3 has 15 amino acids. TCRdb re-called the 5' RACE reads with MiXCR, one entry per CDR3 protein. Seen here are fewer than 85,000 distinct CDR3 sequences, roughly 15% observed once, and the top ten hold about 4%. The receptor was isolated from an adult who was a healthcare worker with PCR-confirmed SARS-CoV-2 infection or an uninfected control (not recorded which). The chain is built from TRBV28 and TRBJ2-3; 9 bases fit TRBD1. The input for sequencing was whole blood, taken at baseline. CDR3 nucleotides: TGTGCCAGCAACCTACAGGGGGCTAGCACAGATACGCAGTATTTT. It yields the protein CASNLQGASTDTQYF. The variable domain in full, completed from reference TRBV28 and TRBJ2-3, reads DVKVTQSSRYLVKRTGEKVFLECVQDMDHENMFWYRQDPGLGLRLIYFSYDVKMKEKGDIPEGYSVSREKKERFSLILESASTNQTSMYLCASNLQGASTDTQYFGPGTRLTVL.